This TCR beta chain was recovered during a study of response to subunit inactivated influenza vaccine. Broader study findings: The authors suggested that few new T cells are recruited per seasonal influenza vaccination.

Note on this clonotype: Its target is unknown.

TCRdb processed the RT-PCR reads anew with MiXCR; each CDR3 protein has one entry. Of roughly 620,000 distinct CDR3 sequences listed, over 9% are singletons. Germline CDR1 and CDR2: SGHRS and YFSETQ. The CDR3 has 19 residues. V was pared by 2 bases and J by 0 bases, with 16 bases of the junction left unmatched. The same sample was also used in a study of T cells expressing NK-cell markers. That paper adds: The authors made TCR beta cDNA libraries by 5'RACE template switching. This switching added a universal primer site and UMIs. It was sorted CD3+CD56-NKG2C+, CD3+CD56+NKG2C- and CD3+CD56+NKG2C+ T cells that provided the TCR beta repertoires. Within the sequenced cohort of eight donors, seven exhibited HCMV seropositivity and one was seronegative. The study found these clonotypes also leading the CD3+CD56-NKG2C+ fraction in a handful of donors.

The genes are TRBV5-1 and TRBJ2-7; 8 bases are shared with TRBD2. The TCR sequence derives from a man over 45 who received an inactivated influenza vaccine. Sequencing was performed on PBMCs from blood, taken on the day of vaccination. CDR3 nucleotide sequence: TGCGCCAGCAGCTTTCGGTCCTTGGACGGTAGCGGGGACTCCTACGAGCAGTACTTC. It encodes CASSFRSLDGSGDSYEQYF.